Each of the 4 T cell receptor beta chains below was sequenced from the same sample in a study of T cells after yellow fever vaccination (dated by TCRdb to the late 2010s). The library came from 5' RACE. Instrument used: Illumina NovaSeq 6000. The public reads were reanalyzed by TCRdb: fastp trimming at Q25, MiXCR alignment, in-frame beta chains only. Entries that share a CDR3 protein sequence are merged under the most common genes and DNA. This sample gives over 300,000 distinct CDR3 sequences in total; more than 3% of them show up just once. The top ten hold less than 25% of the sample. The sample's treatment or condition label is to be understood as: live attenuated yellow fever vaccine strain. The sequencing here drew on PBMCs, taken on the day of the yellow fever booster vaccination. The receptors come from a man younger than 35 who received the YFV17D yellow fever vaccine.

There are a few counts of this clonotype. The chain has TRBV29-1 and TRBJ1-1; 7 bases align to TRBD1. CDR3 length equals 13 residues. CDR1 is SQVTM and CDR2 is ANQGSEA in the germline V gene. The ends lost 4 bases at V and 5 bases at J; junction bases unmatched: 7. This CDR3 is CSVGARGRTEAFF. CDR3 coding DNA: TGCAGCGTTGGGGCCAGGGGGAGAACTGAAGCTTTCTTT.

This clonotype was observed a handful of times. The rearrangement uses TRBV7-6 and TRBJ2-5; no clear D. Germline V gene sequence: CDR1 SGHVS, CDR2 FNYEAQ. The CDR3 is 14 amino acids. V was trimmed by 5 bases and J by 4 bases, leaving 14 bases between them. The CDR3 nucleotides are TGTGCCAGCAGCGTATTAGGGAACTTAGAGACCCAGTACTTC. Protein: CASSVLGNLETQYF.

This clonotype was picked up many times. CDR3 sequence: CASSGDADNEQFF. The CDR3 DNA reads as TGTGCCAGCAGCGGTGATGCGGACAATGAGCAGTTCTTC. V gene TRBV2 combines with J gene TRBJ2-1; D unclear. From germline, CDR1 is SNHLY and CDR2 FYNNEI. The CDR3 totals 13 residues. V was clipped by 6 bases and J by 5 bases, with 11 bases between them.

V gene TRBV19 combines with J gene TRBJ2-1; 9 bases are a match to TRBD1. The CDR3 is 15 residues long. Losses at the gene ends were 3 bases for V and 7 bases for J; bases not matched to a gene: 7. Germline V CDR1 and CDR2: LNHDA, SQIVND (reference sequence). CDR3 loop: CASSIPEGQGNEQFF. The CDR3 coding sequence is TGTGCCAGTAGTATTCCAGAAGGACAGGGGAATGAGCAGTTCTTC. Looking up the rest from reference TRBV19 and TRBJ2-1 gives the full variable domain: DGGITQSPKYLFRKEGQNVTLSCEQNLNHDAMYWYRQDPGQGLRLIYYSQIVNDFQKGDIAEGYSVSREKKESFPLTVTSAQKNPTAFYLCASSIPEGQGNEQFFGPGTRLTVL.